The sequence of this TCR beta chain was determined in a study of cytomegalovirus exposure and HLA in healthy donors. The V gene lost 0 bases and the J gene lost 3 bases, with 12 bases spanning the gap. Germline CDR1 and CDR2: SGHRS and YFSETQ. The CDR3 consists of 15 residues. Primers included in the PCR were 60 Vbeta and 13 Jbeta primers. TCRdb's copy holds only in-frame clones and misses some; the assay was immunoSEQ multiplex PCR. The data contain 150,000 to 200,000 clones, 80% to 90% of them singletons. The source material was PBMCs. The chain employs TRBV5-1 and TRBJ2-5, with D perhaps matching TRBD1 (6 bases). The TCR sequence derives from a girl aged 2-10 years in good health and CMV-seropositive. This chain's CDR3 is CASSLGGQGKETQYF. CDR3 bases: TGCGCCAGCAGCTTGGGGGGGCAGGGTAAAGAGACCCAGTACTTC.